This TCR beta chain was sequenced for a study of T-cell memory formation after mild COVID-19. Study in general: Largely, TCR clusters stayed within a single donor.

Study results and limitations: The study found contracting CD4+ clones mainly in CM and EM and contracting CD8+ clones in EMRA.

MiXCR was run by TCRdb on the 5' RACE reads, yielding one entry per CDR3 protein. This table has around 250,000 distinct CDR3 sequences, roughly 10% appearing once. Of note for this clonotype: Its antigen is currently unknown.

With V trimmed by 4 bases and J by 3 bases, 6 bases remained unmatched. The CDR3 covers 15 residues. CDR1 and CDR2 (germline): SGHRS, YFSETQ. The source of this sequence is a man aged 18 to 35 who had mild COVID-19 (a few samples of this study predate the infection). Cell type and time point are not known. Sample: PBMCs or a T cell subset sorted from them (not recorded which). The gene calls are TRBV5-1 and TRBJ2-2; TRBD1 aligns across 7 bases. The CDR3 region is CASSPGTADTGELFF. The CDR3 region has the DNA TGCGCCAGCAGCCCAGGGACAGCAGACACCGGGGAGCTGTTTTTT.